Shown below are 32 T cell receptor beta chains from a single sample sequenced in a study of blood T cell repertoires in COVID-19. Only in-frame clones appear in the TCRdb table, and some are missing; sequencing was by immunoSEQ multiplex PCR. The sample includes approximately 90,000 clones, 90% of them seen just once. The sequenced sample was peripheral blood. These receptors were taken from a man aged 55-75 years with acute or convalescent COVID-19.

V is TRBV18 and J is TRBJ2-1; a weak D match, TRBD2 (7 bases). V gave up 5 bases and J gave up 7 bases, with 18 bases separating them. The germline CDR1 and CDR2 sequences are KGHSH and LQKENI. This CDR3 comprises 15 residues. CDR3 region: CASSIGGHEGNEQFF. The CDR3, as DNA: TGTGCCAGCTCAATCGGGGGGCACGAGGGGAATGAGCAGTTCTTC.

The chain employs TRBV5-1 and TRBJ1-2; 7 bases fit TRBD1. Germline V gives CDR1 SGHRS, CDR2 YFSETQ. This CDR3 contains 13 residues. With V trimmed by 4 bases and J by 4 bases, 4 bases remained unmatched. The CDR3 region is CASSAGQRYGYTF. Written as DNA, the CDR3 is TGCGCCAGCAGCGCGGGACAGCGCTATGGCTACACCTTC.

The rearrangement uses TRBV30 and TRBJ1-2; possible D gene TRBD1, 6 bases. V was clipped by 5 bases and J by 5 bases, with 15 bases between them. The CDR3 runs 13 residues. Per germline, CDR1 GTSNPN and CDR2 SVGIG (reference sequence). The CDR3 DNA reads as TGTGCCTGGGGTACGGACAGACCATATGGCTACACCTTC. Its translation: CAWGTDRPYGYTF.

The count of this clone is one. This chain links TRBV5-4 with TRBJ2-3, with TRBD2 identical over 7 bases. Germline loops: CDR1 SGHNT, CDR2 YYREEE (reference sequence). V lost 2 bases and J lost 6; bases outside the gene matches: 3. This CDR3 contains 13 residues. CDR3 nucleotides: TGTGCCAGCAGCTTCGGGGGGAGGGATACGCAGTATTTT. This translates into CASSFGGRDTQYF.

The chain joins TRBV27 to TRBJ1-3; D ambiguous. The V gene lost 5 bases and the J gene lost 7 bases, with 12 bases spanning the gap. The CDR3 is 13 residues long. CDR1 and CDR2 from the germline V gene are MNHEY and SMNVEV (reference sequence). Here the CDR3 reads CASSTLPGNTIYF. As DNA, the CDR3 is TGTGCCAGCAGTACTCTCCCCGGGAACACCATATATTTT.

This chain uses TRBV5-1 with TRBJ2-2; tentative D call: TRBD1 (6 bases). The CDR3 covers 14 residues. The germline CDR1 and CDR2 sequences are SGHRS and YFSETQ. The V end was cut by 3 bases, the J end by 7 bases, with 13 bases between. The DNA for the CDR3 is TGCGCCAGCAGCTCCCGACAGGAGATCGGGGAGCTGTTTTTT. This translates into CASSSRQEIGELFF.

The chain is built from TRBV18 and TRBJ2-7, with no clear D. Germline-derived CDR1 and CDR2 are KGHSH and LQKENI. The V and J ends lost 2 bases and 1 base respectively, with 9 bases between them. CDR3 length: 14 amino acids. This chain's CDR3 is CASSPVSGSYEQYV. The CDR3 bases are TGTGCCAGCTCACCAGTATCCGGGTCCTACGAGCAGTACGTC.

The CDR3: CASSLVRGVLYNEQFF. For the CDR3, the DNA is TGTGCCAGCAGCTTAGTACGGGGGGTGCTCTACAATGAGCAGTTCTTC. The rearrangement links TRBV7-9 to TRBJ2-1; 7 bases fit TRBD2. Germline V lookup: CDR1 SEHNR, CDR2 FQNEAQ (reference sequence). This CDR3 comprises 16 residues. J was trimmed by 3 bases and V by 1 base; bases with no gene match: 6.

The chain has TRBV2 and TRBJ2-1, with D possibly matching TRBD2 (7 bases). Germline CDR1 SNHLY, CDR2 FYNNEI. The V end lost 7 bases, the J end lost 1 base, and 11 bases lay between the germline ends. The length of the CDR3 is 14 residues. As DNA, the CDR3 is TGTGCCAGCAAGGGGGGGGCTTCCTACAATGAGCAGTTCTTC. It codes for CASKGGASYNEQFF.

The chain recombines TRBV2 with TRBJ2-7; D might be TRBD2 (6 bases). From germline, CDR1 is SNHLY and CDR2 FYNNEI. V was trimmed by 3 bases and J by 3 bases, leaving 9 bases between them. The CDR3 runs to 13 residues. CDR3 in DNA: TGTGCCAGCAGTGAGGGGGGACTCTACGAGCAGTACGTC. Protein product: CASSEGGLYEQYV.

V usage is TRBV2 and J usage is TRBJ1-1; D gene uncertain. Trimming took 7 bases from V and 4 from J, leaving 13 bases between them. From germline, CDR1 is SNHLY and CDR2 FYNNEI. There are 13 residues in the CDR3. The CDR3 protein is CASKYGPSTEAFF. CDR3 bases: TGTGCCAGCAAGTATGGCCCCTCCACTGAAGCTTTCTTT. The variable domain in full, with the rest retrieved from reference TRBV2 and TRBJ1-1, is EPEVTQTPSHQVTQMGQEVILRCVPISNHLYFYWYRQILGQKVEFLVSFYNNEISEKSEIFDDQFSVERPDGSNFTLKIRSTKLEDSAMYFCASKYGPSTEAFFGQGTRLTVV.

The J gene is TRBJ1-2, the V gene TRBV6-5; D perhaps matches TRBD1 (6 bases). The length of the CDR3 is 12 residues. The V and J ends lost 6 bases and 8 bases respectively, with 13 bases between them. CDR1 is MNHEY and CDR2 is SVGAGI in the germline V gene. CDR3 in amino acids: CASRSQGYGYTF. The CDR3 DNA follows: TGTGCCAGCAGGTCACAGGGATACGGCTACACCTTC.

The chain has TRBV11-2 and TRBJ1-4; TRBD1 matches 10 bases. The CDR3 is 15 amino acids. Germline CDR1 SGHAT, CDR2 FQNNGV. J was trimmed by 6 bases and V by 5 bases; bases with no gene match: 6. CDR3 protein: CASSAVGQGYEKLFF. CDR3 DNA: TGTGCCAGCAGCGCCGTGGGACAGGGGTATGAAAAACTGTTTTTT.

The chain is built from TRBV6-5 and TRBJ2-7; the D gene is possibly TRBD1 (6 bases). This CDR3 spans 15 amino acids. Per germline, CDR1 MNHEY and CDR2 SVGAGI. Trimming stripped 5 bases from V and 2 bases from J, with 16 bases between. The CDR3 DNA sequence: TGTGCCAGCAGTCCTACAGGGTCCCCCGCCTACGAGCAGTACTTC. Translation: CASSPTGSPAYEQYF.

V is TRBV5-4 and J is TRBJ2-1; 8 bases are a match to TRBD2. From germline, CDR1 is SGHNT and CDR2 YYREEE (reference sequence). Trimming cost V 2 bases and J 6 bases; bases outside gene matches: 7. This CDR3 comprises 15 residues. CDR3 bases: TGTGCCAGCAGCTTTATAGCGGGGAACATCAATGAGCAGTTCTTC. It encodes CASSFIAGNINEQFF.

A single count supports this clone. The sample has other DNA sequences that encode this CDR3 too. The J gene is TRBJ1-2, the V gene TRBV12-3 or TRBV12-4, with D perhaps TRBD1 (6 bases). V was cut by 1 base and J by 4 bases, with 7 bases left in between. The CDR3 is 13 amino acids. The CDR3 reads CASSLGRGYGYTF. The DNA for the CDR3 is TGTGCCAGCAGTTTAGGCAGGGGCTATGGCTACACCTTC.

The J gene is TRBJ1-1, the V gene TRBV19; 7 nucleotides line up with TRBD1. This CDR3 is built from 15 residues. In germline, CDR1 is LNHDA, CDR2 SQIVND (reference sequence). The V gene end was trimmed by 5 bases and the J gene end by 4 bases; junction bases not matched to a gene: 10. The CDR3 DNA reads as TGTGCCAGTAGTGACCGGACAGGAGTTGGCACTGAAGCTTTCTTT. It specifies CASSDRTGVGTEAFF.

The rearrangement links TRBV15 to TRBJ1-2; 7 bases fit TRBD1. J gave up 1 base and V 9 bases, and 5 bases lay outside the gene matches. CDR1 and CDR2 from the germline V gene are LNHNV and YYDKDF (reference sequence). The CDR3 is 13 amino acids. CDR3: CATRRDSNYGYTF. CDR3 sequence (DNA): TGTGCCACGAGAAGGGACAGTAACTATGGCTACACCTTC. The full variable domain, rest sourced from reference TRBV15 and TRBJ1-2, is DAMVIQNPRYQVTQFGKPVTLSCSQTLNHNVMYWYQQKSSQAPKLLFHYYDKDFNNEADTPDNFQSRRPNTSFCFLDIRSPGLGDTAMYLCATRRDSNYGYTFGSGTRLTVV.

The chain joins TRBV7-9 to TRBJ1-2, with 7 nucleotides matching TRBD1. The CDR3 has 15 amino acids. V lost 1 base, J lost 5 bases, and 7 bases stayed unmatched. Germline CDR1 is SEHNR and CDR2 is FQNEAQ (reference sequence). The CDR3 nucleotides are TGTGCCAGCAGCTTAGACAGGGGATGGGATTATGGCTACACCTTC. Its translation is CASSLDRGWDYGYTF.

The chain carries TRBV6-5 and TRBJ2-7; 8 bases line up with TRBD1. J gave up 2 bases and V 6 bases, and 3 bases lay outside the gene matches. The CDR3 is 13 amino acids. CDR1 MNHEY and CDR2 SVGAGI come from the germline V gene. In DNA, the CDR3 is TGTGCCAGCAGGGCAGGGGGCGCCTACGAGCAGTACGTC. Amino acids: CASRAGGAYEQYV.

The genes are TRBV6-5 and TRBJ1-1; D uncertain. Trimming took 1 base from V and 2 from J, leaving 11 bases between them. The CDR3 loop spans 15 amino acids. CDR1 MNHEY and CDR2 SVGAGI come from the germline V gene. The CDR3 here is CASSYFAVRNTEAFF. The CDR3 nucleotides are TGTGCCAGCAGTTACTTTGCAGTACGAAACACTGAAGCTTTCTTT.

The rearrangement joins TRBV2 to TRBJ1-2, with no clear D. This CDR3 has 13 amino acids. Germline V gives CDR1 SNHLY, CDR2 FYNNEI. The V gene lost 3 bases and the J gene lost 6 bases, with 11 bases spanning the gap. CDR3 loop: CASSDPGFDGYTF. The CDR3 DNA reads TGTGCCAGCAGTGACCCCGGGTTTGATGGCTACACCTTC.

The CDR3 here is CASSPARVNYGYTF. The DNA for the CDR3 is TGTGCCAGCAGCCCCGCCCGGGTTAACTATGGCTACACCTTC. The chain is built from TRBV7-2 and TRBJ1-2; D is unresolved. Trimming cost V 5 bases and J 1 base, with 11 bases left between them. The CDR3 spans 14 residues. The germline gives CDR1 SGHTA, CDR2 FQGNSA. Together with reference TRBV7-2 and TRBJ1-2, the CDR3 gives the full variable domain: GAGVSQSPSNKVTEKGKDVELRCDPISGHTALYWYRQSLGQGLEFLIYFQGNSAPDKSGLPSDRFSAERTGGSVSTLTIQRTQQEDSAVYLCASSPARVNYGYTFGSGTRLTVV.

V is TRBV5-4 and J is TRBJ1-2; the match to TRBD1 covers 10 bases. Germline lookup yields CDR1 SGHNT and CDR2 YYREEE (reference sequence). V was clipped by 4 bases and J by 3 bases; unmatched bases: 6. This CDR3 has 15 amino acids. The DNA of the CDR3 is TGTGCCAGCAGCCTGGGACAGGGGCAACACTATGGCTACACCTTC. The encoded protein is CASSLGQGQHYGYTF.

The chain is built from TRBV6-1 and TRBJ2-7; perhaps TRBD1 as D (7 bases). The CDR3 loop spans 15 amino acids. Germline CDR1 reads MNHNS; CDR2 reads SASEGT. The V end lost 2 bases, the J end lost 2 bases, and 13 bases lay between the germline ends. CDR3 DNA sequence: TGTGCCAGCAGTGAACTGCAGGGGGGCCCCTACGAGCAGTACTTC. Its protein product is CASSELQGGPYEQYF.

The chain joins TRBV7-7 to TRBJ2-2; TRBD1 aligns across 8 bases. The CDR3 is made up of 15 amino acids. Germline V gives CDR1 SSHAT, CDR2 FNYEAQ (reference sequence). With V trimmed by 5 bases and J by 4 bases, 6 bases remained unmatched. The CDR3 sequence: CASSPDRGSTGELFF. In DNA, the CDR3 is TGTGCCAGCAGCCCTGACAGGGGATCCACCGGGGAGCTGTTTTTT.

The V gene is TRBV3-1 (or the pseudogene TRBV3-2), the J gene TRBJ1-1; a possible D gene is TRBD1 (5 bases). The germline gives CDR1 LGHDT, CDR2 YNNKEL (reference sequence). The V gene lost 6 bases and the J gene lost 5 bases, with 13 bases spanning the gap. The CDR3 extends over 13 amino acids. The CDR3 DNA is TGTGCCAGCAGTGGGGGGATGTGGACTGAAGCTTTCTTT. Translating it yields CASSGGMWTEAFF.

The rearrangement links TRBV7-2 to TRBJ1-2, with D possibly TRBD1 on 5 matching bases. The germline CDR1 and CDR2 sequences are SGHTA and FQGNSA. The CDR3 totals 15 residues. V was clipped by 3 bases and J by 4 bases, with 15 bases between them. The CDR3 region is CASSFREAGLYGYTF. In nucleotides, the CDR3 is TGTGCCAGCAGCTTCCGGGAAGCGGGGCTCTATGGCTACACCTTC.

This sequence joins TRBV2 and TRBJ1-5; D perhaps matches TRBD1 (5 bases). Per the germline V gene, CDR1 is SNHLY and CDR2 is FYNNEI. V was cut by 3 bases and J by 5 bases, with 11 bases left in between. The CDR3 is 14 residues long. In DNA form, the CDR3 reads TGTGCCAGCAGTGAGGGGTGGGGGGATCAGCCCCAGCATTTT. As protein: CASSEGWGDQPQHF.

The chain uses TRBV5-1 and TRBJ1-2, with D perhaps matching TRBD1 (6 bases). The germline V and J ends were trimmed by 0 bases and 6 bases, with 15 bases remaining between them. The germline V gene has CDR1 SGHRS and CDR2 YFSETQ. The CDR3 covers 15 residues. CDR3 amino acids: CASSLGPGVGDGYTF. The CDR3 DNA reads TGCGCCAGCAGCTTGGGCCCAGGGGTGGGCGATGGCTACACCTTC.

The CDR3 DNA is TGTGCCAGCAGCTTAGGGGGGGATCCCAGGGTACAGCCCCAGCATTTT. As protein: CASSLGGDPRVQPQHF. J is TRBJ1-5 and V is TRBV7-8; D is possibly TRBD1 (5 bases). Germline CDR1 SGHVS, CDR2 FQNEAQ. This CDR3 comprises 16 residues. V was shortened by 1 base and J by 7 bases, with 17 bases between the two germline ends.

The chain employs TRBV2 and TRBJ1-2, with D maybe TRBD1 (6 bases). The CDR3 contains 14 residues. With 6 bases removed from V and 7 bases from J, the gap between germline ends came to 18 bases. CDR1 SNHLY and CDR2 FYNNEI come from the germline V gene. The CDR3 sequence: CASRMTPGVGGYTF. The CDR3 DNA is TGTGCCAGCAGAATGACCCCAGGGGTCGGTGGCTACACCTTC.